This T cell receptor (beta chain) was documented in a study of CD8 T cell repertoires and HIV-1 epitope variants. Across the whole study: Controls included no peptide, Ebola AY9 epitope, and a CMV, EBV, flu pool. A roughly 9-day culture received IL-2, IL-7 and IL-15 on days 3 and 7.

This clone was seen more than once but under ten times. The antigen is not known. Libraries were prepared by immunoSEQ multiplex PCR; TCRdb keeps only in-frame clonotypes and omits some of them. The table lists 6,000 or so clones, roughly 68% of them singletons. This receptor was identified in a male donor with HIV. The source material was cultured CD8+ T cells derived from PBMCs.

CDR3: CASSEAGLAGGRTDTQYF. CDR3 DNA sequence: TGTGCCAGCAGTGAAGCGGGACTAGCGGGGGGGCGGACAGATACGCAGTATTTT. This chain connects TRBV2 to TRBJ2-3; TRBD2 matches at 16 bases. This CDR3 has 18 amino acids. The V gene end was trimmed by 0 bases and the J gene end by 3 bases; junction bases not matched to a gene: 3. CDR1 SNHLY and CDR2 FYNNEI come from the germline V gene.